This TCR beta chain was observed in a study of T cell responses to AZD1222 COVID-19 vaccine. On this clone: Its cognate antigen is unknown.

Clones were read by immunoSEQ multiplex PCR, and TCRdb kept only the in-frame ones, dropping some. The sample has 150,000 to 200,000 clones; approximately 92% are singletons. Study results and limitations: Vaccine-related CD4 TCRs covered spike, predominating at 160-218 and 743-854. Of the AZD1222 recipients, only 6 or 7 were seropositive at baseline. Two AZD1222 doses significantly raised spike-specific TCR breadth and depth over controls. Nearly half of spike-specific TCRs reportedly target unmutated variant regions.

This TCR derives from an adult who received the MenACWY meningococcal vaccine as a control. This specimen consisted of peripheral blood, obtained 28 days after the second dose of the MenACWY control vaccine.

CDR3 nucleotides: TGTGCCAGCAGCTTGGGGACTACCTACGAGCAGTACTTC. Its protein is CASSLGTTYEQYF. The chain combines TRBV11-2 with TRBJ2-7, with 7 nucleotides matching TRBD2. The junction had 1 base not matched to a gene; V was cut back by 3 bases and J by 2 bases. The germline V gene has CDR1 SGHAT and CDR2 FQNNGV. CDR3 size: 13 residues.